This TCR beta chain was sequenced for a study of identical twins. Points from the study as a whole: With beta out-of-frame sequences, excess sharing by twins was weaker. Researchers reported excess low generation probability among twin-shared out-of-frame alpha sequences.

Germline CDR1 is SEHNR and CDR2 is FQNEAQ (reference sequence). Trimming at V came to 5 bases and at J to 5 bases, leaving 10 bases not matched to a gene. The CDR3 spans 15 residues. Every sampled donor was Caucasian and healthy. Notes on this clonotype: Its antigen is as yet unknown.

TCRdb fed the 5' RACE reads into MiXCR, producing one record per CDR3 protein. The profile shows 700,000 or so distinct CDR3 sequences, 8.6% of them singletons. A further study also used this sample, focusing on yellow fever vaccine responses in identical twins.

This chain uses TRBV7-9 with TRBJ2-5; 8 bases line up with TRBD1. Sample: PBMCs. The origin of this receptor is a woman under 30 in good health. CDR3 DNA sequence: TGTGCCAGCAGCCGCCCCCAGGGGGCGCAGGAGACCCAGTACTTC. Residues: CASSRPQGAQETQYF. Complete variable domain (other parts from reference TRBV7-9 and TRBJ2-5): DTGVSQNPRHKITKRGQNVTFRCDPISEHNRLYWYRQTLGQGPEFLTYFQNEAQLEKSRLLSDRFSAERPKGSFSTLEIQRTEQGDSAMYLCASSRPQGAQETQYFGPGTRLLVL.